Listed below are T cell receptor beta chains from one sample, sequenced in a study of T cell responses to AZD1222 COVID-19 vaccine. Profiling relied on immunoSEQ multiplex PCR, and the TCRdb table lists in-frame clones only, not all of them. The sample includes 75,000 to 100,000 clones, around nine tenths seen only once; the top ten take roughly 2.8%. The material sequenced was peripheral blood, taken on day 0 of AZD1222 vaccination. The receptors stem from an adult in good health. Both conserved end residues are part of each CDR3. D genes are given only for firm matches. A clone size is listed for some rows: how often the clone was seen (once, few, many), or a class if it is expanded.

D	size	length	V	J	CDR3	DNA
.	.	16	TRBV5-4	TRBJ1-2	CASSFAVGSINYGYTF	TGTGCCAGCAGCTTTGCGGTTGGCAGTATAAACTATGGCTACACCTTC
.	.	15	TRBV19	TRBJ1-3	CASTITDGSGNTIYF	TGTGCCAGTACGATTACTGACGGCTCTGGAAACACCATATATTTT
.	.	12	TRBV6-5	TRBJ1-5	CASSTGYQPQHF	TGTGCCAGCAGTACAGGATACCAGCCCCAGCATTTT
.	.	13	TRBV30	TRBJ1-5	CAWRQNSNQPQHF	TGTGCCTGGAGACAGAATAGCAATCAGCCCCAGCATTTT
TRBD1	few	15	TRBV28	TRBJ2-2	CASRSQGAGTGELFF	TGTGCCAGCAGATCCCAGGGGGCGGGGACCGGGGAGCTGTTTTTT
TRBD1	.	15	TRBV13	TRBJ2-1	CASSFQDRGINEQFF	TGTGCCAGCAGCTTTCAGGACAGGGGTATCAATGAGCAGTTCTTC
.	.	10	TRBV7-6	TRBJ2-1	CASGRGEQFF	TGTGCCAGCGGTCGGGGTGAGCAGTTCTTC
TRBD1	.	15	TRBV5-6	TRBJ2-7	CASRRGQTYTYEQYF	TGTGCCAGCAGAAGGGGACAGACTTACACCTACGAGCAGTACTTC
.	.	12	TRBV19	TRBJ2-1	CASSIDRDEQFF	TGTGCCAGTAGTATAGACAGGGATGAGCAGTTCTTC
.	.	13	TRBV7-9	TRBJ1-1	CASSLAFSVEAFF	TGTGCCAGCAGCTTAGCCTTCTCCGTGGAAGCTTTCTTT
.	.	12	TRBV7-9	TRBJ1-1	CASSGGGEGAFF	TGTGCCAGCAGCGGTGGAGGGGAGGGAGCTTTCTTT
TRBD1	once	17	TRBV9	TRBJ1-3	CASSVEQGARGGNTIYF	TGTGCCAGCAGCGTAGAACAGGGGGCTAGGGGTGGAAACACCATATATTTT
TRBD1	.	13	TRBV7-2	TRBJ2-7	CASSLRTGDEQYF	TGTGCCAGCAGCTTAAGGACAGGGGACGAGCAGTACTTC